A selection of T cell receptor beta chains follows, all from one sample in a study of blood T cells in healthy people across ages. TCRdb recomputed calls from the 5' RACE reads with MiXCR, one row per CDR3 protein. The repertoire holds 790,000 or so distinct CDR3 sequences, 56% seen once, with roughly 25% in the top ten. The specimen sequenced was blood. Source of these receptors: a man aged 40-50 years in good health. The CDR3 runs from the conserved cysteine through the conserved F or W. The D gene is left open where the match is weak. Only part of the rows carry a size: once, few, many, or a class if the clone is expanded.

J gene: TRBJ2-1
V gene: TRBV29-1
D gene: TRBD2
clone size: few
CDR3 DNA: TGCAGCGTTGATCGTACTAGCGACAAAAACTCCTACAATGAGCAGTTCTTC
CDR3 protein: CSVDRTSDKNSYNEQFF

J gene: TRBJ1-5
V gene: TRBV20-1
D gene: TRBD1
clone size: many
CDR3 DNA: TGCAGTGCTAGAGACCCCTCTGGGACAGGGGTGAGGTATTCGGGCAATCAGCCCCAGCATTTT
CDR3 protein: CSARDPSGTGVRYSGNQPQHF

J gene: TRBJ2-3
V gene: TRBV5-1
D gene: NA
clone size: NA
CDR3 DNA: TGCGCCAGCAGCATGGTCGCCGCAGATACGCAGTATTTT
CDR3 protein: CASSMVAADTQYF

J gene: TRBJ2-5
V gene: TRBV29-1
D gene: NA
clone size: few
CDR3 DNA: TGCAGCGTTGACACGGTCCAAGAGACCCAGTACTTC
CDR3 protein: CSVDTVQETQYF

J gene: TRBJ2-1
V gene: TRBV29-1
D gene: NA
clone size: few
CDR3 DNA: TGCAGCGAGCTCTCTAACCCGACGGACTCCGGGCACAATGAGCAGTTCTTC
CDR3 protein: CSELSNPTDSGHNEQFF

J gene: TRBJ1-2
V gene: TRBV7-2
D gene: NA
clone size: NA
CDR3 DNA: TGTGCCAGCAGCTTTACAGGGAGCGGGGAGTACTATGGCCACACCTTC
CDR3 protein: CASSFTGSGEYYGHTF

J gene: TRBJ2-3
V gene: TRBV15
D gene: NA
clone size: few
CDR3 DNA: TGTGCCACCAGCACCCCAGGAGATACGCAGTATTTT
CDR3 protein: CATSTPGDTQYF

J gene: TRBJ2-7
V gene: TRBV6-2/TRBV6-3
D gene: NA
clone size: NA
CDR3 DNA: TGTGCCAGCAGACTAACTTCTAGCGAGTTCTACGAGCAGTACTTC
CDR3 protein: CASRLTSSEFYEQYF

J gene: TRBJ2-7
V gene: TRBV28
D gene: TRBD1
clone size: NA
CDR3 DNA: TGTGCCAGCTTTACCCAGGGGGCCAACGAGCAGTACTTC
CDR3 protein: CASFTQGANEQYF

J gene: TRBJ2-4
V gene: TRBV27
D gene: TRBD2
clone size: NA
CDR3 DNA: TGTGCCAGCAGTCCGTCTCCGGGACTAGCGGATTATGAGCAGTACTTC
CDR3 protein: CASSPSPGLADYEQYF

J gene: TRBJ1-1
V gene: TRBV21-1
D gene: NA
clone size: once
CDR3 DNA: TGTGCCAGCAGTGGGGACAGGACTTTGTGGGTTAACACTGAAGCTTTCTTT
CDR3 protein: CASSGDRTLWVNTEAFF

J gene: TRBJ2-5
V gene: TRBV2
D gene: NA
clone size: NA
CDR3 DNA: TGTGCCAGCAGCACTCTCGAGCAGTGGCAAGAGACCCAGTACTTC
CDR3 protein: CASSTLEQWQETQYF

J gene: TRBJ2-7
V gene: TRBV20-1
D gene: NA
clone size: NA
CDR3 DNA: TGCAGTGCTAGAGTGCTAGGGGGCGAGCAGTACTTC
CDR3 protein: CSARVLGGEQYF

J gene: TRBJ2-5
V gene: TRBV20-1
D gene: TRBD2
clone size: NA
CDR3 DNA: TGCAGTGCTGTAGCGGGGGGAAAAGAGACCCAGTACTTC
CDR3 protein: CSAVAGGKETQYF

J gene: TRBJ2-3
V gene: TRBV9
D gene: TRBD2
clone size: NA
CDR3 DNA: TGTGCCAGCAGCGCAGCGGGGGGCCTCACAGATACGCAGTATTTT
CDR3 protein: CASSAAGGLTDTQYF

J gene: TRBJ2-7
V gene: TRBV2
D gene: NA
clone size: NA
CDR3 DNA: TGTGCCAGCAGGTCCGGGAGAGGGTCCTACGAGCAGTACTTC
CDR3 protein: CASRSGRGSYEQYF

J gene: TRBJ1-2
V gene: TRBV4-1
D gene: NA
clone size: NA
CDR3 DNA: TGCGCCAGCAGGAGGACAGCAGACTATGGCTACACCTTC
CDR3 protein: CASRRTADYGYTF

J gene: TRBJ1-2
V gene: TRBV14
D gene: NA
clone size: NA
CDR3 DNA: TGTGCCAGCAGCCAAGAAAGATCCTATGGCTACACCTTC
CDR3 protein: CASSQERSYGYTF

J gene: TRBJ2-3
V gene: TRBV3-1
D gene: NA
clone size: NA
CDR3 DNA: TGTGCCAGCAGCCAAGATTATGGGATAGGGAGTGACACAGATACGCAGTATTTT
CDR3 protein: CASSQDYGIGSDTDTQYF

J gene: TRBJ2-3
V gene: TRBV29-1
D gene: NA
clone size: few
CDR3 DNA: TGCAGCGTTGGGGCAGGGGAAAGGGCAGATACGCAGTATTTT
CDR3 protein: CSVGAGERADTQYF

J gene: TRBJ1-2
V gene: TRBV28
D gene: NA
clone size: NA
CDR3 DNA: TGTGCCAGCCTCCCGCCGGGCCGGCCCTCGTATGGCTACACCTTC
CDR3 protein: CASLPPGRPSYGYTF

J gene: TRBJ2-1
V gene: TRBV7-3
D gene: TRBD2
clone size: NA
CDR3 DNA: TGTGCCAGCAGCCGAGGACTAGCGCCCCTTCGAGACAATGAGCAGTTCTTC
CDR3 protein: CASSRGLAPLRDNEQFF

J gene: TRBJ2-5
V gene: TRBV29-1
D gene: TRBD1
clone size: NA
CDR3 DNA: TGCAGCGTTGTTTTGAGACAGGGGGCGGGAGAGACCCAGTACTTC
CDR3 protein: CSVVLRQGAGETQYF

J gene: TRBJ1-5
V gene: TRBV7-9
D gene: NA
clone size: NA
CDR3 DNA: TGTGCCAGCAGCTTAGGAGACAGTCCTAATCAGCCCCAGCATTTT
CDR3 protein: CASSLGDSPNQPQHF

J gene: TRBJ1-2
V gene: TRBV2
D gene: TRBD1
clone size: once
CDR3 DNA: TGTGCCAGCAGTGAAGCCCAGGGGGCGGGAGGCTACACCTTC
CDR3 protein: CASSEAQGAGGYTF

J gene: TRBJ1-2
V gene: TRBV12-3/TRBV12-4
D gene: NA
clone size: many
CDR3 DNA: TGTGCCAGCAGTTTCACTAACTATGGCTACACCTTC
CDR3 protein: CASSFTNYGYTF

J gene: TRBJ1-2
V gene: TRBV2
D gene: NA
clone size: few
CDR3 DNA: TGTGCCAGCGACGCCCCCCCAATATCGACCGGCTACACCTTC
CDR3 protein: CASDAPPISTGYTF

J gene: TRBJ2-7
V gene: TRBV7-9
D gene: TRBD1
clone size: NA
CDR3 DNA: TGTGCCAGCAGCAACAGGGGTAACGAGCAGTACTTC
CDR3 protein: CASSNRGNEQYF

J gene: TRBJ1-2
V gene: TRBV6-6
D gene: NA
clone size: NA
CDR3 DNA: TGTGCCAGCAGTTCCGCGAGTCTCTATGGCTACACCTTC
CDR3 protein: CASSSASLYGYTF

J gene: TRBJ2-5
V gene: TRBV20-1
D gene: NA
clone size: NA
CDR3 DNA: TGCAGTGCTCAGGACTTTGAGACCCAGTACTTC
CDR3 protein: CSAQDFETQYF

J gene: TRBJ2-1
V gene: TRBV11-3
D gene: NA
clone size: NA
CDR3 DNA: TGTGCCAGCAGCTCCCGGGTGGGTGACAACGAGCAGTTCTTC
CDR3 protein: CASSSRVGDNEQFF

J gene: TRBJ2-3
V gene: TRBV20-1
D gene: TRBD2
clone size: few
CDR3 DNA: TGCAGTGCCGGCCTTCGGCGGGGGGGAACAGATACGCAGTATTTT
CDR3 protein: CSAGLRRGGTDTQYF

J gene: TRBJ2-4
V gene: TRBV28
D gene: NA
clone size: NA
CDR3 DNA: TGTGCCAGCAGTTCCCAGGGTGGTCCCAAACTTAACATTCAGTACTTC
CDR3 protein: CASSSQGGPKLNIQYF

J gene: TRBJ1-6
V gene: TRBV4-1
D gene: NA
clone size: once
CDR3 DNA: TGCGCCAGCAGCCAAGACAGGGTAGAGAATTCACCCCTCCACTTT
CDR3 protein: CASSQDRVENSPLHF

J gene: TRBJ2-6
V gene: TRBV28
D gene: NA
clone size: NA
CDR3 DNA: TGTGCCAGCACCCAAGGGGAGATCTCTGGGGCCGACGTCCTGACTTTC
CDR3 protein: CASTQGEISGADVLTF

J gene: TRBJ2-1
V gene: TRBV7-2
D gene: NA
clone size: once
CDR3 DNA: TGTGCCAGCAGCGAACAACAGGGAAATGAGCAGTTCTTC
CDR3 protein: CASSEQQGNEQFF

J gene: TRBJ2-1
V gene: TRBV7-2
D gene: TRBD2
clone size: few
CDR3 DNA: TGTGCCAGCAGCGCAGCCGGGACTAGCGGGAGCGATGAGCAGTTCTTC
CDR3 protein: CASSAAGTSGSDEQFF

J gene: TRBJ1-1
V gene: TRBV29-1
D gene: NA
clone size: few
CDR3 DNA: TGCAGCGTTCACAGGAACACTGAAGCTTTCTTT
CDR3 protein: CSVHRNTEAFF

J gene: TRBJ2-3
V gene: TRBV6-1
D gene: TRBD2
clone size: NA
CDR3 DNA: TGTGCCAGCAGACGCCGACTAGCGGGTGGGGCCACAGATACGCAGTATTTT
CDR3 protein: CASRRRLAGGATDTQYF

J gene: TRBJ2-7
V gene: TRBV12-3/TRBV12-4
D gene: NA
clone size: NA
CDR3 DNA: TGTGCCAGCAGGCGAGGCCCTGGGGCCCAGTACTTC
CDR3 protein: CASRRGPGAQYF

J gene: TRBJ2-7
V gene: TRBV25-1
D gene: NA
clone size: NA
CDR3 DNA: TGTGCCAGCAGTGAATCGGGACGCTCCCGCTACGAGCAGTACTTC
CDR3 protein: CASSESGRSRYEQYF

J gene: TRBJ1-2
V gene: TRBV10-3
D gene: TRBD1
clone size: NA
CDR3 DNA: TGTGCCATCAGTGAGAAACAGGGGGATGGCGACACCTTC
CDR3 protein: CAISEKQGDGDTF

J gene: TRBJ2-6
V gene: TRBV5-1
D gene: TRBD2
clone size: NA
CDR3 DNA: TGCGCCAGCAGCTTGGGGGGACTAGCGGGAACTTCTGGGGCCAACGTCCTAACTTTC
CDR3 protein: CASSLGGLAGTSGANVLTF

J gene: TRBJ2-5
V gene: TRBV2
D gene: NA
clone size: many
CDR3 DNA: TGTGCCAGCACCTCGGGGGGCGAGACCCAGTACTTC
CDR3 protein: CASTSGGETQYF

J gene: TRBJ2-5
V gene: TRBV7-8
D gene: NA
clone size: NA
CDR3 DNA: TGTGCCAGCAGCTATCGCACTATAGAGACCCAGTACTTC
CDR3 protein: CASSYRTIETQYF

J gene: TRBJ2-5
V gene: TRBV5-1
D gene: NA
clone size: NA
CDR3 DNA: TGCGCCAGCAGCCCCGGAGGTGGACCGTCCAACCAAGAGACCCAGTACTTC
CDR3 protein: CASSPGGGPSNQETQYF

J gene: TRBJ2-5
V gene: TRBV29-1
D gene: TRBD1
clone size: few
CDR3 DNA: TGCAGCGTAGCGACAGGGGTTGGAGAGACCCAGTACTTC
CDR3 protein: CSVATGVGETQYF

J gene: TRBJ1-1
V gene: TRBV7-2
D gene: NA
clone size: NA
CDR3 DNA: TGTGCCAGCAGCTTAGGATTTAGGTCTGAAGCTTTCTTT
CDR3 protein: CASSLGFRSEAFF

J gene: TRBJ2-6
V gene: TRBV5-1
D gene: NA
clone size: NA
CDR3 DNA: TGCGCCAGCAAGGACAGTATCGCAATTGGGGCCAACGTCCTGACTTTC
CDR3 protein: CASKDSIAIGANVLTF

J gene: TRBJ2-7
V gene: TRBV7-9
D gene: TRBD1
clone size: few
CDR3 DNA: TGTGCCACTGGGGACAGGACCTACGAGCAGTACTTC
CDR3 protein: CATGDRTYEQYF

J gene: TRBJ2-1
V gene: TRBV12-3/TRBV12-4
D gene: NA
clone size: few
CDR3 DNA: TGTGCCAGCAGCCAGCGGACCTCCTACAATGAGCAGTTCTTC
CDR3 protein: CASSQRTSYNEQFF

J gene: TRBJ2-7
V gene: TRBV6-5
D gene: TRBD2
clone size: once
CDR3 DNA: TGTGCCAGCAGCCCTTATGAGCTAGCGGGATCCTACGAGCAGTACTTC
CDR3 protein: CASSPYELAGSYEQYF